Listed below are T cell receptor beta chains from one sample, sequenced in a study of T-cell reconstitution after alpha-beta-depleted transplantation in children. TCRdb independently ran MiXCR on the PCR reads; one entry per CDR3 protein. Of more than 200,000 distinct CDR3 sequences detected, about 8.7% appear once; the ten largest clones hold less than 40%. This specimen was PBMCs, mostly from graft donor cells, taken 360 days after TCRalphabeta/CD19-depleted stem cell transplant. All receptors derive from a male patient under 10 years old who had a stem cell transplant for acute myeloid leukemia, so the T cells may come from the graft donor. Both conserved end residues are part of each CDR3. The order of the fields is V gene, CDR3 protein.

TRBV6-1 | CASSPDRGWISNQPQHF
TRBV15 | CATSRDTQSSYEQYF
TRBV12-3/TRBV12-4 | CASSSTLGTRVDEQFF
TRBV7-9 | CASSARQGMNTEAFF
TRBV12-3/TRBV12-4 | CASSVRDGDTGELFF
TRBV10-3 | CAIRDSGRLVNEQFF
TRBV12-3/TRBV12-4 | CASSLEGGGTDTQYF
TRBV4-1 | CASSQAHSSGVKLFF
TRBV7-2 | CASSLTIGQEKTEAFF
TRBV5-1 | CASSLALIAGGPQNEQFF
TRBV19 | CASIPQGSGNTIYF
TRBV11-2 | CASSFGLAGVFGRETQYF